This TCR beta chain was retrieved from a study of neoadjuvant anti-PD-1 for oral cavity cancer. Across the whole study: Most patients had three to four biweekly doses of 3 mg/kg nivolumab before resection. Patients without progression received a fourth nivolumab dose around day 43, then surgical resection on days 50-56.

Per the germline V gene, CDR1 is SGHRS and CDR2 is YFSETQ. The length of the CDR3 is 14 residues. TCRdb's copy holds only in-frame clones and misses some; the assay was immunoSEQ multiplex PCR. The data hold about 61,000 clones, with roughly 84% observed a single time. Blood cells were analyzed directly, without culture or expansion. Study findings and constraints: Higher pretreatment blood Treg/Th17 ratios correlated with higher pretreatment blood and lower post-treatment tumor TCRbeta clonality.

Of note for this clone: What it binds is not known. One junction end does not reproduce the germline sequence, and a read error may be involved.

The sequence was collected from a person aged 35-79 years with oral cavity squamous cell carcinoma. The sequences come from PBMCs, collected before nivolumab (anti-PD-1) treatment. The chain couples TRBV5-1 to TRBJ2-1, with TRBD2 matching 7 bases. The CDR3 DNA follows: TGCGCCAGCAGCTCCGGGACTACCTACGATGAGCAGTTCTTC. It encodes CASSSGTTYDEQFF.